In its sample, the clone carrying this TCR beta chain was seen once. This entry is derived from a study of cytomegalovirus exposure and HLA in healthy donors. PCR used 60 Vbeta primers and 13 Jbeta primers. This table comes from immunoSEQ multiplex PCR, and its TCRdb copy is limited to in-frame clones, with some not included. The repertoire has under 200,000 clones, 81% of them found once; the top ten carry less than 2%. The source material was PBMCs. The sequence came from a woman under 30 in good health and CMV-seronegative.

CDR3 in DNA: TGTGCCAGCAGTTCGGCCGGGACAGGCTCCTACGAGCAGTACTTC. Translating gives CASSSAGTGSYEQYF. The rearrangement links TRBV27 to TRBJ2-7; 8 nucleotides align to TRBD1. With 4 bases clipped from V and 0 bases from J, the junction kept 5 bases outside the gene matches. The CDR3 totals 15 residues. The germline CDR1 and CDR2 sequences are MNHEY and SMNVEV (reference sequence).